The rows below give T cell receptor beta chains drawn from one sample of a study of naive and memory T cell subsets. TCRdb independently ran MiXCR on the UMI-ligation and nested PCR reads; one entry per CDR3 protein. Among approximately 30,000 distinct CDR3 sequences listed, roughly 5.2% were seen once. Sequenced: blood. The source is an adult in good health. Each CDR3 is given with its conserved first and last residue. A D gene is named only where the DNA matches it firmly. Part of the rows lack a size; the others show once, few, many or a class for expanded clones.

clone size: many
D gene: -
CDR3 length: 15
J gene: TRBJ2-1
V gene: TRBV29-1
CDR3 protein: CSVDHRDRGHNEQFF
CDR3 DNA: TGCAGCGTGGACCACCGGGACCGCGGCCACAATGAGCAGTTCTTC

clone size: many
D gene: -
CDR3 length: 14
J gene: TRBJ2-5
V gene: TRBV29-1
CDR3 protein: CSVLSGRVGETQYF
CDR3 DNA: TGCAGCGTTTTATCAGGCAGGGTGGGAGAGACCCAGTACTTC

clone size: -
D gene: -
CDR3 length: 12
J gene: TRBJ1-1
V gene: TRBV10-3
CDR3 protein: CAISESRYEAFF
CDR3 DNA: TGTGCCATCAGTGAGTCACGGTATGAAGCTTTCTTT

clone size: -
D gene: -
CDR3 length: 16
J gene: TRBJ2-4
V gene: TRBV2
CDR3 protein: CASSDRPVLAKNIQYF
CDR3 DNA: TGTGCCAGCAGTGACCGGCCGGTCCTAGCCAAAAACATTCAGTACTTC

clone size: many
D gene: -
CDR3 length: 11
J gene: TRBJ1-2
V gene: TRBV20-1
CDR3 protein: CSASRAYGYTF
CDR3 DNA: TGCAGTGCTAGTCGAGCATATGGCTACACCTTC

clone size: -
D gene: TRBD1
CDR3 length: 17
J gene: TRBJ2-5
V gene: TRBV4-3
CDR3 protein: CASSRYPGTGGSETQYF
CDR3 DNA: TGCGCCAGCAGCCGATACCCCGGGACAGGGGGTTCGGAGACCCAGTACTTC

clone size: many
D gene: TRBD2
CDR3 length: 16
J gene: TRBJ2-7
V gene: TRBV20-1
CDR3 protein: CSASGTSGRASYEQYF
CDR3 DNA: TGCAGTGCTAGCGGGACTAGCGGGAGAGCAAGCTACGAGCAGTACTTC

clone size: many
D gene: -
CDR3 length: 13
J gene: TRBJ2-1
V gene: TRBV7-2
CDR3 protein: CASSLVRGNEQFF
CDR3 DNA: TGTGCCAGCAGCTTAGTGAGGGGGAATGAGCAGTTCTTC

clone size: -
D gene: -
CDR3 length: 15
J gene: TRBJ2-5
V gene: TRBV28
CDR3 protein: CASSLFGTQRETQYF
CDR3 DNA: TGTGCCAGCAGTTTATTTGGGACTCAGAGGGAGACCCAGTACTTC

clone size: many
D gene: TRBD1
CDR3 length: 14
J gene: TRBJ2-5
V gene: TRBV5-6
CDR3 protein: CASSWTGVRETQYF
CDR3 DNA: TGTGCCAGCAGCTGGACAGGGGTCAGAGAGACCCAGTACTTC

clone size: many
D gene: -
CDR3 length: 16
J gene: TRBJ1-2
V gene: TRBV14
CDR3 protein: CASSPLSGVRPDGYTF
CDR3 DNA: TGTGCCAGCAGCCCCCTCTCAGGAGTTCGACCTGATGGCTACACCTTC

clone size: many
D gene: TRBD1
CDR3 length: 13
J gene: TRBJ1-2
V gene: TRBV28
CDR3 protein: CASSGQGNYGYTF
CDR3 DNA: TGTGCCAGCAGTGGACAGGGAAACTATGGCTACACCTTC

clone size: many
D gene: -
CDR3 length: 10
J gene: TRBJ1-2
V gene: TRBV29-1
CDR3 protein: CSVAGESYTF
CDR3 DNA: TGCAGCGTAGCGGGAGAGAGCTACACCTTC

clone size: few
D gene: -
CDR3 length: 11
J gene: TRBJ2-3
V gene: TRBV29-1
CDR3 protein: CSVESGDTQYF
CDR3 DNA: TGCAGCGTTGAATCAGGGGATACGCAGTATTTT

clone size: many
D gene: -
CDR3 length: 12
J gene: TRBJ2-3
V gene: TRBV29-1
CDR3 protein: CSAGPLTDTQYF
CDR3 DNA: TGCAGCGCCGGCCCTTTGACAGATACGCAGTATTTT

clone size: many
D gene: TRBD2
CDR3 length: 18
J gene: TRBJ2-2
V gene: TRBV4-3
CDR3 protein: CASSQEIGTSGVSGELFF
CDR3 DNA: TGCGCCAGCAGCCAGGAAATCGGGACTAGCGGGGTTTCCGGGGAGCTGTTTTTT

clone size: many
D gene: -
CDR3 length: 13
J gene: TRBJ2-7
V gene: TRBV4-2
CDR3 protein: CASSQDTIYEQYF
CDR3 DNA: TGTGCCAGCAGCCAAGACACGATATACGAGCAGTACTTC

clone size: many
D gene: -
CDR3 length: 13
J gene: TRBJ2-3
V gene: TRBV7-2
CDR3 protein: CASSSRAADTQYF
CDR3 DNA: TGTGCCAGCAGCTCGAGAGCGGCAGATACGCAGTATTTT

clone size: few
D gene: -
CDR3 length: 13
J gene: TRBJ1-2
V gene: TRBV3-1
CDR3 protein: CASSQGQGDGDTF
CDR3 DNA: TGTGCCAGCAGCCAAGGGCAGGGTGATGGCGACACCTTC

clone size: many
D gene: TRBD2
CDR3 length: 14
J gene: TRBJ2-1
V gene: TRBV20-1
CDR3 protein: CSARLAVIYNEQFF
CDR3 DNA: TGCAGTGCTCGACTAGCGGTAATCTACAATGAGCAGTTCTTC

clone size: few
D gene: TRBD1
CDR3 length: 16
J gene: TRBJ1-3
V gene: TRBV5-1
CDR3 protein: CASSSGQPGSGNTIYF
CDR3 DNA: TGCGCCAGCAGCTCGGGACAGCCCGGCTCTGGAAACACCATATATTTT

clone size: -
D gene: TRBD2
CDR3 length: 12
J gene: TRBJ2-7
V gene: TRBV29-1
CDR3 protein: CSGLAGTYEQYF
CDR3 DNA: TGCAGCGGGCTAGCGGGGACCTACGAGCAGTACTTC

clone size: many
D gene: -
CDR3 length: 13
J gene: TRBJ1-2
V gene: TRBV6-5
CDR3 protein: CASSLDSSYGYTF
CDR3 DNA: TGTGCCAGCAGTCTAGACAGCTCCTATGGCTACACCTTC

clone size: many
D gene: TRBD1
CDR3 length: 16
J gene: TRBJ2-7
V gene: TRBV7-2
CDR3 protein: CASSLPWGQGTYEQYF
CDR3 DNA: TGTGCCAGCAGCTTACCCTGGGGACAGGGGACGTACGAGCAGTACTTC

clone size: many
D gene: -
CDR3 length: 13
J gene: TRBJ2-2
V gene: TRBV15
CDR3 protein: CATSRGEGGELFF
CDR3 DNA: TGTGCCACCAGCAGAGGGGAAGGCGGGGAGCTGTTTTTT

clone size: few
D gene: -
CDR3 length: 15
J gene: TRBJ2-7
V gene: TRBV4-3
CDR3 protein: CASSQATASTYEQYF
CDR3 DNA: TGCGCCAGCAGCCAAGCGACGGCGAGTACCTACGAGCAGTACTTC

clone size: -
D gene: TRBD1
CDR3 length: 15
J gene: TRBJ1-1
V gene: TRBV28
CDR3 protein: CASSLLDRAGTEALF
CDR3 DNA: TGTGCCAGCAGTTTATTAGACAGGGCTGGCACTGAAGCTCTCTTT

clone size: medium-sized
D gene: TRBD1
CDR3 length: 16
J gene: TRBJ1-1
V gene: TRBV10-2
CDR3 protein: CASSEGLAGGHTEAFF
CDR3 DNA: TGCGCCAGCAGTGAAGGGTTAGCAGGGGGCCACACTGAAGCTTTCTTT

clone size: -
D gene: -
CDR3 length: 15
J gene: TRBJ2-1
V gene: TRBV3-1
CDR3 protein: CASRHSRVGRDEQFF
CDR3 DNA: TGTGCCAGCAGACATTCCAGGGTCGGAAGGGATGAGCAGTTCTTC

clone size: many
D gene: -
CDR3 length: 17
J gene: TRBJ2-7
V gene: TRBV21-1
CDR3 protein: CASSPRRDSGPSYEQYF
CDR3 DNA: TGTGCCAGCAGCCCCCGAAGGGACAGCGGACCCTCCTACGAGCAGTACTTC

clone size: -
D gene: -
CDR3 length: 16
J gene: TRBJ1-2
V gene: TRBV4-2
CDR3 protein: CASSQEDGRADYGDTF
CDR3 DNA: TGTGCCAGCAGCCAAGAAGACGGGAGGGCAGACTATGGCGACACCTTC

clone size: -
D gene: -
CDR3 length: 16
J gene: TRBJ1-1
V gene: TRBV4-3
CDR3 protein: CASSQEILRRDTEAFF
CDR3 DNA: TGCGCCAGCAGCCAAGAGATCCTTAGGAGAGACACTGAAGCTTTCTTT

clone size: many
D gene: TRBD2
CDR3 length: 16
J gene: TRBJ2-1
V gene: TRBV4-3
CDR3 protein: CASSPTRGREYNEQFF
CDR3 DNA: TGCGCCAGCAGCCCTACACGCGGGAGAGAATACAATGAGCAGTTCTTC

clone size: many
D gene: TRBD2
CDR3 length: 16
J gene: TRBJ2-7
V gene: TRBV5-4
CDR3 protein: CASSLYGSGHDYEQYF
CDR3 DNA: TGTGCCAGCAGCTTGTATGGTAGCGGGCACGATTACGAGCAGTACTTC

clone size: few
D gene: -
CDR3 length: 15
J gene: TRBJ2-5
V gene: TRBV5-4
CDR3 protein: CASSSGQRVQETQYF
CDR3 DNA: TGTGCCAGCAGTTCCGGACAGCGGGTCCAAGAGACCCAGTACTTC

clone size: many
D gene: -
CDR3 length: 16
J gene: TRBJ2-6
V gene: TRBV7-9
CDR3 protein: CASSVVGSSGANVLTF
CDR3 DNA: TGTGCCAGCAGCGTCGTAGGGAGCTCTGGGGCCAACGTCCTGACTTTC

clone size: many
D gene: TRBD1
CDR3 length: 13
J gene: TRBJ1-2
V gene: TRBV6-2/TRBV6-3
CDR3 protein: CASGDRVNYGYTF
CDR3 DNA: TGTGCCAGCGGGGACAGGGTAAACTATGGCTACACCTTC

clone size: many
D gene: TRBD2
CDR3 length: 15
J gene: TRBJ2-2
V gene: TRBV10-3
CDR3 protein: CAIRSTSEGTGELFF
CDR3 DNA: TGTGCCATCAGATCGACTAGCGAGGGCACCGGGGAGCTGTTTTTT

clone size: -
D gene: TRBD2
CDR3 length: 15
J gene: TRBJ2-1
V gene: TRBV19
CDR3 protein: CASSTGTSGRAEQFF
CDR3 DNA: TGTGCCAGTAGTACCGGGACTAGCGGGAGGGCCGAGCAGTTCTTC

clone size: many
D gene: -
CDR3 length: 16
J gene: TRBJ2-7
V gene: TRBV5-1
CDR3 protein: CASSLPGSDLPYEQYF
CDR3 DNA: TGCGCCAGCAGCTTGCCAGGGTCAGACCTACCCTACGAGCAGTACTTC

clone size: medium-sized
D gene: -
CDR3 length: 14
J gene: TRBJ1-3
V gene: TRBV20-1
CDR3 protein: CSARDWQHGNTIYF
CDR3 DNA: TGCAGTGCTAGAGACTGGCAGCATGGAAACACCATATATTTT

clone size: medium-sized
D gene: TRBD2
CDR3 length: 16
J gene: TRBJ2-1
V gene: TRBV5-4
CDR3 protein: CASSGRTSGSGSEQFF
CDR3 DNA: TGTGCCAGCAGCGGACGGACTAGCGGGTCAGGGAGTGAGCAGTTCTTC

clone size: -
D gene: TRBD2
CDR3 length: 14
J gene: TRBJ2-1
V gene: TRBV12-3/TRBV12-4
CDR3 protein: CASSLIGTRNEQFF
CDR3 DNA: TGTGCCAGCAGTTTAATCGGGACTAGAAACGAGCAGTTCTTC

clone size: many
D gene: -
CDR3 length: 15
J gene: TRBJ1-5
V gene: TRBV25-1
CDR3 protein: CASSDDWAGNQPQHF
CDR3 DNA: TGTGCCAGCAGTGACGATTGGGCAGGCAATCAGCCCCAGCATTTT

clone size: many
D gene: -
CDR3 length: 14
J gene: TRBJ1-6
V gene: TRBV18
CDR3 protein: CASSPPLIDSPLHF
CDR3 DNA: TGTGCCAGCTCACCTCCTCTTATCGACTCACCCCTCCACTTT

clone size: many
D gene: TRBD2
CDR3 length: 16
J gene: TRBJ2-7
V gene: TRBV20-1
CDR3 protein: CSARPAGLAVNYEQYF
CDR3 DNA: TGCAGTGCTAGACCCGCCGGACTAGCGGTAAACTACGAGCAGTACTTC

clone size: -
D gene: -
CDR3 length: 12
J gene: TRBJ2-1
V gene: TRBV20-1
CDR3 protein: CSARARYNEQFF
CDR3 DNA: TGCAGTGCTAGAGCTAGGTACAATGAGCAGTTCTTC

clone size: many
D gene: -
CDR3 length: 13
J gene: TRBJ2-7
V gene: TRBV5-1
CDR3 protein: CASRGIQGNEQYF
CDR3 DNA: TGCGCCAGCAGGGGAATCCAGGGTAACGAGCAGTACTTC